Listed below are T cell receptor beta chains from one sample, sequenced in a study of T-cell memory formation after mild COVID-19. TCRdb re-called the 5' RACE reads through MiXCR, storing one row per CDR3 protein. Here the sample spans 250,000 to 400,000 distinct CDR3 sequences, around an eighth being singletons. Source material: PBMCs or a T cell subset sorted from them (not recorded which). These receptors all stem from a man aged 18 to 30 who had mild COVID-19 (a few samples of this study predate the infection). Cell type and time point are not known. CDR3s include the opening cysteine and the closing phenylalanine or tryptophan. Fields, in order: D gene, clone size, V gene, J gene, CDR3 protein, CDR3 DNA. The D gene is left open where the match is weak. Where a row states a size, it is once, few, many or the class of an expanded clone; other rows omit it.

NA	NA	TRBV20-1	TRBJ2-1	CSAVGVGSYNEQFF	TGCAGTGCGGTCGGGGTTGGCTCCTACAATGAGCAGTTCTTC
NA	once	TRBV18	TRBJ2-2	CASSPQGGGTGELFF	TGTGCCAGCTCACCACAGGGCGGCGGCACCGGGGAGCTGTTTTTT
NA	NA	TRBV5-1	TRBJ1-5	CASSPTGSDQPQHF	TGCGCCAGCAGCCCCACAGGGAGTGATCAGCCCCAGCATTTT
NA	few	TRBV4-3	TRBJ1-4	CASSQGGVAPLFF	TGCGCCAGCAGCCAAGGGGGAGTCGCCCCTCTGTTTTTT
NA	NA	TRBV6-1	TRBJ1-6	CASRLGGSPLHF	TGTGCCAGCAGATTGGGTGGCTCACCCCTCCACTTT
NA	NA	TRBV29-1	TRBJ1-5	CSVGSRAYQPQHF	TGCAGCGTTGGTTCCCGGGCTTATCAGCCCCAGCATTTT
TRBD1	few	TRBV20-1	TRBJ1-4	CSARDTGGNEKLFF	TGCAGTGCTAGAGATACAGGGGGAAATGAAAAACTGTTTTTT
NA	NA	TRBV20-1	TRBJ1-5	CSAAGVYSNQPQHF	TGCAGTGCGGCGGGGGTCTATAGCAATCAGCCCCAGCATTTT
NA	few	TRBV14	TRBJ2-2	CASSQTGSLLIGELFF	TGTGCCAGCAGCCAAACAGGAAGTCTTTTAATTGGGGAGCTGTTTTTT
NA	NA	TRBV18	TRBJ2-7	CASSPQESSSYEQYF	TGTGCCAGCTCACCCCAGGAGTCGAGCTCCTACGAGCAGTACTTC
NA	many	TRBV7-3	TRBJ2-2	CASSLVSWQLGGELFF	TGTGCCAGCAGCTTAGTATCATGGCAATTGGGCGGGGAGCTGTTTTTT
NA	NA	TRBV9	TRBJ1-4	CASSVGVLVEEKLFF	TGTGCCAGCAGCGTAGGGGTCCTCGTGGAAGAAAAACTGTTTTTT
NA	few	TRBV5-1	TRBJ1-4	CASSYGSTNEKLFF	TGCGCCAGCAGCTACGGGTCAACTAATGAAAAACTGTTTTTT
NA	NA	TRBV4-1	TRBJ2-6	CASSQLPRTASSGANVLTF	TGCGCCAGCAGCCAATTACCGAGGACGGCTAGCTCTGGGGCCAACGTCCTGACTTTC
NA	NA	TRBV3-1	TRBJ2-3	CASSVLTDTQYF	TGTGCCAGCAGCGTCCTCACAGATACGCAGTATTTT
TRBD1	few	TRBV28	TRBJ1-5	CASSRADRGWNQPQHF	TGTGCCAGCAGCCGCGCTGACAGGGGATGGAATCAGCCCCAGCATTTT
TRBD1	many	TRBV9	TRBJ2-1	CASNHDRGGEQFF	TGTGCCAGCAACCATGACAGGGGAGGCGAGCAGTTCTTC
NA	NA	TRBV7-3	TRBJ2-5	CASSFGGQNGETQYF	TGTGCCAGCAGCTTCGGGGGCCAAAACGGAGAGACCCAGTACTTC
TRBD2	NA	TRBV29-1	TRBJ2-3	CSVDPWGTSGGSDTQYF	TGCAGCGTTGACCCCTGGGGGACTAGCGGGGGGTCTGATACGCAGTATTTT
NA	NA	TRBV7-6	TRBJ1-6	CASSPDAGSRSPLHF	TGTGCCAGCAGCCCAGACGCGGGCTCGAGGTCACCCCTCCACTTT
TRBD2	few	TRBV4-1	TRBJ2-1	CASSQDRGAYNEQFF	TGCGCCAGCAGCCAAGACCGGGGGGCCTACAATGAGCAGTTCTTC
NA	few	TRBV28	TRBJ2-7	CASSQQAREQYF	TGTGCCAGCAGCCAACAGGCGCGGGAGCAGTACTTC
NA	NA	TRBV5-1	TRBJ1-2	CASSARQDYGYTF	TGCGCCAGCAGCGCAAGACAGGACTATGGCTACACCTTC
TRBD2	NA	TRBV28	TRBJ2-2	CASRGSGENTGELFF	TGTGCCAGCAGGGGAAGCGGGGAGAACACCGGGGAGCTGTTTTTT
NA	few	TRBV27	TRBJ2-1	CASSEIDSPEQFF	TGTGCCAGCAGTGAAATCGACAGTCCTGAGCAGTTCTTC
NA	few	TRBV7-3	TRBJ2-3	CASSLGLITDTQYF	TGTGCCAGCAGCTTGGGACTGATCACAGATACGCAGTATTTT
NA	many	TRBV7-9	TRBJ1-6	CASSLADNSPLHF	TGTGCCAGCAGCTTAGCTGACAATTCACCCCTCCACTTT
NA	many	TRBV7-2	TRBJ2-3	CASSSPNTDTQYF	TGTGCCAGCAGCTCCCCCAACACAGATACGCAGTATTTT
TRBD1	NA	TRBV9	TRBJ2-1	CASSVDRGRYNEQFF	TGTGCCAGCAGCGTCGACAGGGGAAGGTACAATGAGCAGTTCTTC
NA	NA	TRBV4-3	TRBJ2-1	CTSSQDSSGGHNEQFF	TGCACCAGCAGCCAAGATAGCTCTGGGGGGCACAATGAGCAGTTCTTC
NA	few	TRBV11-2	TRBJ2-1	CASSLRLSGSAGEQFF	TGTGCCAGCAGCTTACGTCTTTCAGGGTCGGCCGGTGAGCAGTTCTTC
NA	NA	TRBV12-3/TRBV12-4	TRBJ2-5	CASSGPSPETQYF	TGTGCCAGCAGCGGCCCCTCGCCAGAGACCCAGTACTTC
NA	NA	TRBV4-3	TRBJ1-4	CASSLEGTDNEKLFF	TGCGCCAGCAGCCTAGAGGGTACAGATAATGAAAAACTGTTTTTT
NA	few	TRBV30	TRBJ1-2	CAWSVPGGFGYTF	TGTGCCTGGAGTGTCCCGGGAGGGTTCGGCTACACCTTC
NA	NA	TRBV7-3	TRBJ2-3	CASSLRAIPNTQYF	TGTGCCAGCAGCTTAAGGGCTATCCCGAATACGCAGTATTTT
NA	NA	TRBV5-1	TRBJ1-4	CASSLESPNEKLFF	TGCGCCAGCAGCTTGGAGTCACCCAATGAAAAACTGTTTTTT
NA	few	TRBV11-2	TRBJ2-3	CASIASATDTQYF	TGTGCCAGCATAGCATCAGCTACAGATACGCAGTATTTT
NA	NA	TRBV29-1	TRBJ1-1	CSGGRQGIPEAFF	TGCAGCGGGGGAAGGCAGGGGATCCCTGAAGCTTTCTTT
NA	NA	TRBV2	TRBJ2-3	CASGLTGYTDTQYF	TGTGCCAGCGGATTGACAGGTTACACAGATACGCAGTATTTT
TRBD1	few	TRBV10-3	TRBJ2-7	CAISESGTGISEQYF	TGTGCCATCAGTGAGTCCGGGACAGGGATATCCGAGCAGTACTTC
TRBD1	many	TRBV7-2	TRBJ1-4	CASSLRDRGNEKLFF	TGTGCCAGCAGCTTGCGGGACAGGGGTAATGAAAAACTGTTTTTT
TRBD1	NA	TRBV24-1	TRBJ2-1	CATSVPRTGSSYNEQFF	TGTGCCACCAGTGTTCCTAGGACAGGGAGCTCCTACAATGAGCAGTTCTTC
NA	many	TRBV6-5	TRBJ2-5	CASSYGGQETQYF	TGTGCCAGCAGTTACGGCGGACAAGAGACCCAGTACTTC
TRBD1	NA	TRBV13	TRBJ1-2	CASSLRDRVISGYTF	TGTGCCAGCAGCTTACGGGACAGGGTTATTAGTGGCTACACCTTC
NA	NA	TRBV5-1	TRBJ1-1	CASSNLQGRHTEAFF	TGCGCCAGCAGCAATCTACAGGGTAGGCACACTGAAGCTTTCTTT
NA	NA	TRBV7-9	TRBJ1-4	CASSLAILGREKLFF	TGTGCCAGCAGCTTAGCGATCCTGGGACGGGAAAAACTGTTTTTT
TRBD1	few	TRBV19	TRBJ2-2	CASSPGQTNTGELFF	TGTGCCAGTAGTCCGGGACAGACGAACACCGGGGAGCTGTTTTTT
NA	few	TRBV7-2	TRBJ2-7	CASSLNTYEQYF	TGTGCCAGCAGCTTGAACACGTACGAGCAGTACTTC